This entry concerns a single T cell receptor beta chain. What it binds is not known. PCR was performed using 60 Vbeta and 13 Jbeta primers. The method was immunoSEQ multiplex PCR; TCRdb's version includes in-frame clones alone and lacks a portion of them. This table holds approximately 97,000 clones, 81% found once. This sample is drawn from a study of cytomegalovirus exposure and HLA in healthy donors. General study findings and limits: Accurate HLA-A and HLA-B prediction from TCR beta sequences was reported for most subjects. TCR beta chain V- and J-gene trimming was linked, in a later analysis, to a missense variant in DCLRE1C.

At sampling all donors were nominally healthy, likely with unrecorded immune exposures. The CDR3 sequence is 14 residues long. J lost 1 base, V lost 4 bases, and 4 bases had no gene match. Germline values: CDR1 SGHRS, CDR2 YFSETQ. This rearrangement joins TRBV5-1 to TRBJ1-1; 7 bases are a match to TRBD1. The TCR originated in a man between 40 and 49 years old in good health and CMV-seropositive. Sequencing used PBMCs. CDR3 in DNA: TGCGCCAGCAGCACGGACAGGCCGAACACTGAAGCTTTCTTT. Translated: CASSTDRPNTEAFF.